This T cell receptor (beta chain) was recovered during a study of CD8+ T cells in alopecia areata. The wider study: Treatment with tofacitinib (6 to 18 months) was followed by 6 months off drug.

The germline gives CDR1 MDHEN, CDR2 SYDVKM. This CDR3 comprises 14 residues. J gave up 3 bases and V 7 bases, and 4 bases lay outside the gene matches. Reverse transcribed after extraction, RNA yielded cDNA as the sequencing template. Data came from immunoSEQ multiplex PCR; TCRdb stores just in-frame clones and leaves some out. The table includes roughly 120,000 clones, around two fifths detected once. This clone was picked up a small number of times. The receptor was isolated from a human donor with alopecia areata. This sequence joins TRBV28 and TRBJ2-1, with 9 bases fitting TRBD2. Sequenced sample: CD4+ T cells sorted from blood. The CDR3 DNA sequence: TGTGCCAGCACCTTTAGCGGGAGCTACAATGAGCAGTTCTTC. It is translated as CASTFSGSYNEQFF.